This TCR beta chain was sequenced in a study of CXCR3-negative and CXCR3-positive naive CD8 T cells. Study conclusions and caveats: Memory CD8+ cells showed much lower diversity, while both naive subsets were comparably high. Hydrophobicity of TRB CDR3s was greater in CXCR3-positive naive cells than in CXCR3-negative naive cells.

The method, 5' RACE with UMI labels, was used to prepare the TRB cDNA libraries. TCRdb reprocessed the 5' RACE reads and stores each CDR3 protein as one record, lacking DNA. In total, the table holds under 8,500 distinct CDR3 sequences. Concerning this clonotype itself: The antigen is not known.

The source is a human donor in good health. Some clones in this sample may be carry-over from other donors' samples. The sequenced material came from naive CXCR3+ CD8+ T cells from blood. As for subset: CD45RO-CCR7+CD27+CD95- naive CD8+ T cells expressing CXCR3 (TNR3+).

Here the CDR3 reads CASRLTSGVPYEQYF. The chain recombines TRBV14 with TRBJ2-7; TCRdb picks TRBD2, but there is no DNA to check that call. CDR1 and CDR2 (germline): SGHDN, FVKESK. The CDR3 length is 15 residues.